This T cell receptor delta chain was identified during a study of gamma-delta chains in newborns, infants, children. Overall study: Microbial exposure reportedly drives polyclonal innate γδ T cell expansion after birth.

TCRdb reprocessed the reads using CATT. The sample shows 7,000 to 9,500 delta-chain clones, over 1.5% of them seen only once. The TCR sequence derives from a child who was a newborn, infant or young child, either healthy, febrile or measles-vaccinated (not recorded which). Sequenced: blood.

CDR3 loop: CACDTGFAGGPSWDTRQVFF. The DNA of the CDR3 is TGTGCCTGTGACACCGGGTTTGCTGGGGGCCCCTCCTGGGACACCCGACAGGTGTTTTTC. No V gene was called, though TRDJ3 was called as the J gene; the listed D gene, TRDD3, was not tested against the DNA. The CDR3 runs 20 residues.